Following are 8 T cell receptor beta chains from one sample sequenced in a study of cytomegalovirus exposure and HLA in healthy donors. Repertoires were generated with immunoSEQ multiplex PCR, while TCRdb's copy carries only in-frame clones and drops some. Seen here are 210,000 or so clones, just over 85% observed once, and the top ten hold over 2.5%. Source material: PBMCs. These receptors were obtained from a woman aged 18-29 years in good health and CMV-seronegative.

The rearrangement joins TRBV7-2 to TRBJ2-3; D might be TRBD1 (5 bases). CDR1 is SGHTA, CDR2 FQGNSA, per germline. V lost 2 bases and J lost 7, with 16 bases in between. CDR3 size: 15 residues. The CDR3 sequence: CASSLNQGIGYTQYF. The CDR3 coding sequence is TGTGCCAGCAGCTTAAATCAGGGTATCGGTTATACGCAGTATTTT.

V is TRBV28 and J is TRBJ1-5, with D perhaps matching TRBD1 (6 bases). V lost 6 bases to trimming and J lost 5 bases, with 17 bases between them. Germline V gives CDR1 MDHEN, CDR2 SYDVKM. The CDR3 has 15 residues. CDR3 sequence reads: CASRVSRGAHQPQHF. CDR3 nucleotides: TGTGCCAGCAGAGTTTCCCGGGGGGCTCATCAGCCCCAGCATTTT.

The V gene is TRBV27, the J gene TRBJ2-3; 7 positions agree with TRBD2. CDR1 is MNHEY and CDR2 is SMNVEV in the germline V gene (reference sequence). V was pared by 4 bases and J by 4 bases, with 5 bases of the junction left unmatched. The CDR3 spans 14 residues. The CDR3 loop reads CASSSLALSDTQYF. The CDR3 bases are TGTGCCAGCAGTTCACTAGCGTTGTCAGATACGCAGTATTTT.

The rearrangement uses TRBV7-3 and TRBJ2-1; a possible D gene is TRBD2 (7 bases). The germline CDR1 and CDR2 sequences are SGHTA and FQGTGA. The V end was cut by 2 bases, the J end by 6 bases, with 8 bases between. There are 13 residues in the CDR3. The CDR3 DNA reads as TGTGCCAGCAGCTTAGGGGGGGCCAATGAGCAGTTCTTC. This sequence encodes CASSLGGANEQFF.

The chain has TRBV5-1 and TRBJ2-2; 7 nucleotides match TRBD1. The V gene end was trimmed by 5 bases and the J gene end by 0 bases; junction bases not matched to a gene: 4. The germline V gene encodes CDR1 SGHRS and CDR2 YFSETQ. CDR3 size: 15 residues. CDR3 loop: CASSQGVPNTGELFF. The CDR3 nucleotides are TGCGCCAGCAGTCAGGGGGTTCCGAACACCGGGGAGCTGTTTTTT.

The chain employs TRBV7-6 and TRBJ2-1; the match to TRBD2 covers 8 bases. This CDR3 contains 16 residues. Looked up from germline, CDR1 is SGHVS and CDR2 is FNYEAQ. After removal of 1 base from V and 4 bases from J, the junction contained 6 bases not matched to a gene. As DNA, the CDR3 is TGTGCCAGCAGCTTAGTAACGGGAGGGGGGTACAATGAGCAGTTCTTC. Its protein product is CASSLVTGGGYNEQFF. Full variable domain (rest looked up from reference TRBV7-6 and TRBJ2-1): GAGVSQSPRYKVTKRGQDVALRCDPISGHVSLYWYRQALGQGPEFLTYFNYEAQQDKSGLPNDRFSAERPEGSISTLTIQRTEQRDSAMYRCASSLVTGGGYNEQFFGPGTRLTVL.

This clone was recorded a few times. The rearrangement uses TRBV28 and TRBJ2-7; no clear D. The length of the CDR3 is 13 residues. Trimming took 6 bases from V and 0 from J, leaving 9 bases between them. In germline, CDR1 is MDHEN, CDR2 SYDVKM. CDR3 sequence: CASRGLSSYEQYF. DNA of the CDR3: TGTGCCAGCAGGGGCCTGAGCTCCTACGAGCAGTACTTC.

This chain joins TRBV11-2 and TRBJ2-5, with a tentative D call TRBD1 (6 bases). Germline CDR1 is SGHAT and CDR2 is FQNNGV. The V end lost 5 bases, the J end lost 5 bases, and 12 bases lay between the germline ends. The CDR3 runs to 13 residues. CDR3: CASSRGQSETQYF. As DNA, the CDR3 is TGTGCCAGCAGCCGAGGACAGTCTGAGACCCAGTACTTC.